A single sample gave rise to the 9 T cell receptor beta chains below, sequenced in a study of blood T cells in healthy people across ages. Sample-barcoded 5' priming and a J-beta primer mix drove a second PCR of roughly 6 to 12 cycles. TCRdb passed the 5' RACE reads through MiXCR, listing each CDR3 protein once. This table has more than 650,000 distinct CDR3 sequences, roughly 24% appearing once. These same data were also listed under a study on T cells of mothers and their children.

The sample was blood. The receptors come from a boy aged 5 to 17 in good health.

The sample holds a few counts of this clonotype. The V call is TRBV11-2, the J call TRBJ2-5, with a weak D call TRBD1 (6 bases). The CDR3 runs to 14 residues. Deletions cut 5 bases from V and 4 bases from J, with 14 bases between. CDR1 SGHAT and CDR2 FQNNGV come from the germline V gene. CDR3 nucleotides: TGTGCCAGCAGCCACCAAACAGGGAGAGAGACCCAGTACTTC. Amino acid sequence: CASSHQTGRETQYF. The whole variable domain, filled in from reference TRBV11-2 and TRBJ2-5, reads EAGVAQSPRYKIIEKRQSVAFWCNPISGHATLYWYQQILGQGPKLLIQFQNNGVVDDSQLPKDRFSAERLKGVDSTLKIQPAKLEDSAVYLCASSHQTGRETQYFGPGTRLLVL.

CDR3 loop: CSAVEGTDTQYF. CDR3 DNA: TGCAGTGCGGTGGAGGGCACAGATACGCAGTATTTT. The V and J genes are TRBV20-1 and TRBJ2-3, with D possibly TRBD2 on 5 matching bases. This CDR3 is built from 12 residues. CDR1 is DFQATT and CDR2 is SNEGSKA in the germline V gene (reference sequence). Trimming took off 6 bases at V and 1 base at J, with 8 bases between the two ends.

The chain has TRBV5-6 and TRBJ2-7, with 12 bases identical to TRBD2. The CDR3 is 15 residues long. The trim removed 4 bases at V and 2 bases at J, leaving 4 bases unmatched. Germline V gives CDR1 SGHDT, CDR2 YYEEEE. In DNA, the CDR3 is TGTGCCAGCAGCATGGGACTAGCGGGTGCCTACGAGCAGTACTTC. Its translation: CASSMGLAGAYEQYF.

A remark on this clonotype: No conserved phenylalanine or tryptophan is present at the end of the CDR3, so a read error is the likely explanation. This sequence joins TRBV6-5 and TRBJ1-6; 11 nucleotides line up with TRBD1. Germline CDR1 is MNHEY and CDR2 is SVGAGI. V trimming: 4 bases; J trimming: 9 bases; junction bases outside the gene matches: 5. The CDR3 covers 15 residues. CDR3 region: CASSLSGTGGSPLHL. DNA for the CDR3: TGTGCCAGCAGTTTGTCCGGGACAGGGGGTTCACCCCTCCACCTT.

This clonotype was seen a handful of times. The J gene is TRBJ1-2, the V gene TRBV20-1; 7 bases are shared with TRBD1. The CDR3 extends over 13 amino acids. V was clipped by 6 bases and J by 4 bases; unmatched bases: 8. Germline V gene sequence: CDR1 DFQATT, CDR2 SNEGSKA (reference sequence). The CDR3 bases are TGCAGTGCCGCGGGGACAGATTCCTATGGCTACACCTTC. It encodes CSAAGTDSYGYTF.

This clonotype was found a few times. The rearrangement links TRBV25-1 to TRBJ2-5, with D possibly TRBD2 on 5 matching bases. The CDR3 loop spans 14 amino acids. Germline loops: CDR1 MGHDK, CDR2 SYGVNS. The germline V and J ends were trimmed by 5 bases and 0 bases, with 10 bases remaining between them. CDR3 in amino acids: CASSRRTYQETQYF. CDR3 DNA sequence: TGTGCCAGCAGTCGTCGGACTTACCAAGAGACCCAGTACTTC.

The genes are TRBV9 and TRBJ2-1; D possibly uses TRBD1 or TRBD2 (5 bases each). TRBJ2-7 matches the DNA end more closely, so the J call is doubtful. Germline CDR1 and CDR2: SGDLS and YYNGEE. CDR3 length equals 15 residues. The CDR3 DNA sequence: TGTGCCAGCAGCCCCGGAGGCAGGGTGGATGGGGAGCAGTACTTC. The encoded protein is CASSPGGRVDGEQYF.

The rearrangement joins TRBV7-2 to TRBJ2-7, with 7 positions matching TRBD2. Trimming cost V 1 base and J 0 bases; bases outside gene matches: 6. This CDR3 is 16 amino acids long. Germline lookup yields CDR1 SGHTA and CDR2 FQGNSA. CDR3 residues: CASSLVVAGSSYEQYF. CDR3 nucleotides: TGTGCCAGCAGCTTAGTGGTAGCGGGCTCCTCCTACGAGCAGTACTTC.

This chain links TRBV30 with TRBJ1-2; 7 bases align to TRBD1. Germline lookup yields CDR1 GTSNPN and CDR2 SVGIG (reference sequence). The V segment lost 0 bases and the J segment 2 bases; nucleotides outside the gene matches: 12. There are 17 residues in the CDR3. The CDR3 reads CAWSVQFGTAVNYGYTF. In DNA, the CDR3 is TGTGCCTGGAGTGTACAGTTTGGGACAGCGGTCAACTATGGCTACACCTTC.